This TCR beta chain was found in a study of cytotoxic CD8 clonotypes in ibrutinib-treated CLL. V shed 8 bases, J shed 1 base, and the junction held 8 bases outside the gene matches. CDR1 and CDR2 (germline): MGHRA, YSYEKL. The CDR3 extends over 14 amino acids. Profiled with immunoSEQ multiplex PCR; TCRdb holds only in-frame clones, not every one. The sample has about 300,000 clones; 67% are singletons. Source: PBMCs, taken after 36 months of ibrutinib treatment. This TCR was recovered from a human donor with chronic lymphocytic leukemia. The genes are TRBV4-1 and TRBJ2-7, with 7 bases aligning to TRBD2. DNA for the CDR3: TGCGCCAGCGGCCCGGGCGGGAGTTCCTACGAGCAGTACTTC. This gives the protein CASGPGGSSYEQYF.